This T cell receptor (beta chain) was obtained from a study of CD8+ T cells in alopecia areata. Study in general: The study gave treated patients oral tofacitinib at 5 to 10 mg twice daily.

The study, taken as a whole, reports: Tofacitinib significantly decreased scalp clonality and expanded CD8+ clones among top 100.

As for this clone: Antigen unknown.

Stated treatment: oral pan-JAK inhibitor, 5-10 mg twice daily. Germline loops: CDR1 ENHRY, CDR2 SYGVKD. The CDR3 consists of 16 residues. V lost 3 bases and J lost 3; bases outside the gene matches: 3. cDNA serving as the sequencing template came from extracted, reverse transcribed RNA. The protocol was immunoSEQ multiplex PCR, while the TCRdb copy is restricted to in-frame clones and leaves out a portion. The sample includes some 190,000 clones, approximately 67% seen only once; the top ten take 1.3%. The sample in question was CD4+ T cells sorted from blood, obtained at approximately week 49, from a patient treated with tofacitinib. This receptor was obtained from a human donor with alopecia areata. The V call is TRBV10-3, the J call TRBJ2-6; 9 nucleotides match TRBD1. The CDR3 DNA reads TGTGCCATCAGTGAATACAGGGGGCTTGGGGCCAACGTCCTGACTTTC. This gives the protein CAISEYRGLGANVLTF.